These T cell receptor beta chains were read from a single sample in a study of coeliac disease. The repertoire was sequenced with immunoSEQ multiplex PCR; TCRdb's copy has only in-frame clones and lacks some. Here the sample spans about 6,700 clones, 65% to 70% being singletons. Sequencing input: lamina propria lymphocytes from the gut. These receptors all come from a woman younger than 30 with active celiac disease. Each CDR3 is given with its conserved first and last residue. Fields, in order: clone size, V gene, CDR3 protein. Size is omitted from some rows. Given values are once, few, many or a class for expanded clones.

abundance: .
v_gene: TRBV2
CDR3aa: CASSPQGAQRFATNEKLFF

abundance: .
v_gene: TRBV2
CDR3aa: CASSEWTSGYNEQFF

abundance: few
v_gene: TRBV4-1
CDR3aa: CASSRSRGGNNEQFF

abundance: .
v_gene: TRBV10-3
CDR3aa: CATSGQGLASQETQYF

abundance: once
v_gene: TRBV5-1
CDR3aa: CASSLGLAESTDTQYF

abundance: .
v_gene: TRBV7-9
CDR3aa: CASSSDRGNEQYF

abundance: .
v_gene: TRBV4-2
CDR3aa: CASSQATGETYSNQPQHF

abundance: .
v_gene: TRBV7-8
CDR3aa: CASSLAFVWHNEQFF

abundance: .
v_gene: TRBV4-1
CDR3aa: CASSQEAGEQFF

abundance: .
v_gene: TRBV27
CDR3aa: CASTRGGISEAFF

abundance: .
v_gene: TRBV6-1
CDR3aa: CASSELAGGPGELFF

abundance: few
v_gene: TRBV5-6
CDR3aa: CASSLAGTGYGYTF

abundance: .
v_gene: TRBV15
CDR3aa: CATSRDPGVSNEKLFF